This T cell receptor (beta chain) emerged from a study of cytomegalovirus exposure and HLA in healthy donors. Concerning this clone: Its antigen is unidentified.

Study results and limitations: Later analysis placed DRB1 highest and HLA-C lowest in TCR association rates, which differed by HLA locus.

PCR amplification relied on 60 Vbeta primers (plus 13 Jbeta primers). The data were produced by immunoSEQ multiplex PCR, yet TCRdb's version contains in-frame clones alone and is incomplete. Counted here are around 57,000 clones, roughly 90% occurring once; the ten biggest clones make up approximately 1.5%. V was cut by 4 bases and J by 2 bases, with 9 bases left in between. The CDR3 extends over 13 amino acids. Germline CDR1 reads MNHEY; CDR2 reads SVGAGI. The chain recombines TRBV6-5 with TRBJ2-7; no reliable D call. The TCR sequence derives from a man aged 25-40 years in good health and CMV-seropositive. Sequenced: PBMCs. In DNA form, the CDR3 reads TGTGCCAGCAGTTCGCCCAGGACCTACGAGCAGTACTTC. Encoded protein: CASSSPRTYEQYF.